Below, 31 T cell receptor beta chains from the same sample are listed, as sequenced in a study of patients and donors after allogeneic stem cell transplantation. TCRdb redid the calling of the RT-PCR reads with MiXCR, one entry per CDR3 protein. The sample carries 200,000 to 250,000 distinct CDR3 sequences, 13% to 15% recorded once. The sequencing sample was made of blood, either unsorted or a sorted T cell fraction (not recorded which). The origin of the receptors is a human donor who was either an allogeneic HSCT recipient or a stem cell or donor lymphocyte infusion donor (not recorded which). It is not recorded whose cells these are; they may come from a transplant donor.

There are many counts of this clonotype. The chain combines TRBV19 with TRBJ2-1; 7 bases align to TRBD1. CDR1 is LNHDA and CDR2 is SQIVND in the germline V gene (reference sequence). The CDR3 sequence is 17 residues long. Trimming cost V 4 bases and J 1 base; bases outside gene matches: 10. The CDR3 reads CASSTLTGTESYNEQFF. The CDR3 coding sequence is TGTGCCAGTAGTACCCTTACCGGGACAGAGTCCTACAATGAGCAGTTCTTC. Filled out from reference TRBV19 and TRBJ2-1, the complete variable domain reads DGGITQSPKYLFRKEGQNVTLSCEQNLNHDAMYWYRQDPGQGLRLIYYSQIVNDFQKGDIAEGYSVSREKKESFPLTVTSAQKNPTAFYLCASSTLTGTESYNEQFFGPGTRLTVL.

This clonotype was seen more than once but under ten times. The chain employs TRBV7-6 and TRBJ1-3; D is uncertain. V lost 1 base and J lost 0, with 7 bases in between. Per germline, CDR1 SGHVS and CDR2 FNYEAQ. The CDR3 covers 15 residues. The CDR3 sequence: CASSLDGFSGNTIYF. The CDR3 DNA follows: TGTGCCAGCAGCTTAGACGGATTCTCTGGAAACACCATATATTTT.

There are many counts of this clonotype. V gene TRBV7-2 combines with J gene TRBJ2-3; D is unresolved. With 5 bases removed from V and 6 bases from J, the gap between germline ends came to 6 bases. The CDR3 loop spans 11 amino acids. Germline V gene data show CDR1 as SGHTA and CDR2 as FQGNSA. This chain's CDR3 is CASSPRDTQYF. The CDR3 nucleotides are TGTGCCAGCAGCCCTAGGGATACGCAGTATTTT.

There are a few counts of this clonotype. The chain is built from TRBV5-1 and TRBJ2-2; D gene unclear. Trimming removed 4 bases at V and 6 bases at J, with 13 bases between. This CDR3 comprises 14 residues. Germline V lookup: CDR1 SGHRS, CDR2 YFSETQ. The CDR3: CASSLERVPGELFF. Here the CDR3 DNA reads TGCGCCAGCAGCCTGGAGCGCGTCCCCGGGGAGCTGTTTTTT.

This clonotype was recorded once. A much larger clone lies a single base off, so this may be a read error. The chain is built from TRBV9 and TRBJ2-1; 7 positions match TRBD2. Germline V gives CDR1 SGDLS, CDR2 YYNGEE. The CDR3 runs to 15 residues. The CDR3 DNA reads as TGTGCCAGCAGCGTTTGGGAGGGCCTCTACAGTGAGCAGTTCTTC. The encoded protein is CASSVWEGLYSEQFF.

The chain joins TRBV20-1 to TRBJ2-5; tentative D call: TRBD2 (6 bases). The V and J ends lost 5 bases and 5 bases respectively, with 15 bases between them. This CDR3 comprises 13 residues. Germline assignment: CDR1 DFQATT and CDR2 SNEGSKA (reference sequence). The DNA for the CDR3 is TGCAGTGCTGCCTCACTAGCAGGGGAGACCCAGTACTTC. Translating it yields CSAASLAGETQYF.

The chain recombines TRBV2 with TRBJ2-2; the D call may be TRBD1 or TRBD2 (6 bases each). V was pared by 3 bases and J by 6 bases, with 17 bases between. CDR1 is SNHLY, CDR2 FYNNEI, per germline. This CDR3 comprises 16 residues. CDR3 DNA sequence: TGTGCCAGCAGTGAGTCCGGGGGCAGCGTAGCCGGGGAGCTGTTTTTT. It translates to CASSESGGSVAGELFF. The entire variable domain, with the rest obtained from reference TRBV2 and TRBJ2-2, is as follows: EPEVTQTPSHQVTQMGQEVILRCVPISNHLYFYWYRQILGQKVEFLVSFYNNEISEKSEIFDDQFSVERPDGSNFTLKIRSTKLEDSAMYFCASSESGGSVAGELFFGEGSRLTVL.

In this sample, this clonotype turned up a few times. The rearrangement uses TRBV20-1 and TRBJ2-4; no clear D gene. Per the germline V gene, CDR1 is DFQATT and CDR2 is SNEGSKA (reference sequence). This CDR3 contains 14 residues. Trimming removed 6 bases from V and 0 bases from J, with 12 bases in between. The CDR3 DNA sequence: TGCAGTGCGACGACAACTCTAGCCAAAAACATTCAGTACTTC. The encoded protein is CSATTTLAKNIQYF.

The chain's CDR3 is CASSLFGWIGGGGLHTQYF. CDR3 nucleotide sequence: TGTGCCAGCAGTTTATTTGGGTGGATAGGCGGGGGGGGATTACATACGCAGTATTTT. The rearrangement uses TRBV27 and TRBJ2-3; 9 positions match TRBD2. Germline loops: CDR1 MNHEY, CDR2 SMNVEV (reference sequence). After removal of 1 base from V and 7 bases from J, the junction contained 18 bases not matched to a gene. This CDR3 region has 19 residues.

The J gene is TRBJ2-7, the V gene TRBV5-1, with no clear D. CDR3 length: 14 residues. Looked up from germline, CDR1 is SGHRS and CDR2 is YFSETQ. V lost 0 bases, J lost 1 base, and 8 bases lay in between. This chain's CDR3 is CASSLDVISYEQYF. The CDR3 region has the DNA TGCGCCAGCAGCTTGGACGTTATTTCCTACGAGCAGTACTTC.

On this clonotype: This clone may be a read error of a much larger clone one base away. CDR3 residues: CASISPPRPRAEQYF. CDR3 nucleotide sequence: TGTGCCAGCATTTCCCCTCCGAGACCCCGGGCGGAGCAGTACTTC. This chain joins TRBV11-2 and TRBJ2-7; D gene unclear. V dropped 7 bases and J dropped 7 bases, with 23 bases sitting between them. The CDR3 is made up of 15 amino acids. CDR1 and CDR2 (germline): SGHAT, FQNNGV.

V is TRBV5-4 and J is TRBJ2-7; the D gene is possibly TRBD2 (6 bases). Germline V lookup: CDR1 SGHNT, CDR2 YYREEE (reference sequence). The V gene lost 3 bases and the J gene lost 4 bases, with 14 bases spanning the gap. The CDR3 totals 14 residues. CDR3 sequence (DNA): TGTGCCAGCAGCTCTGTCGGGGGTGGGTACGAGCAGTACTTC. As protein: CASSSVGGGYEQYF.

This clonotype was found many times. This sequence joins TRBV30 and TRBJ2-7; D not resolved. The CDR3 is 18 amino acids. Deletions cut 0 bases from V and 1 base from J, with 22 bases between. Germline CDR1 and CDR2: GTSNPN and SVGIG (reference sequence). This chain's CDR3 is CAWSVGRIVTRSSYEQYF. CDR3 DNA sequence: TGTGCCTGGAGTGTGGGTAGGATCGTGACCCGTTCGTCCTACGAGCAGTACTTC.

For this clonotype: One end of the junction varies from germline; a read error may be responsible. The rearrangement joins TRBV6-5 to TRBJ1-4; TRBD1 matches at 7 bases. CDR1 is MNHEY, CDR2 SVGAGI, per germline. The CDR3 covers 15 residues. Here the CDR3 DNA reads TGTGCCAGCAGTCACTCCCAGGGGGGTTCTGAAAAACTGTTTTTT. Residues: CASSHSQGGSEKLFF.

In this sample, this clonotype turned up many times. The chain employs TRBV20-1 and TRBJ1-4, with 9 positions matching TRBD1. There are 14 residues in the CDR3. The germline V gene has CDR1 DFQATT and CDR2 SNEGSKA (reference sequence). The V gene end was trimmed by 5 bases and the J gene end by 8 bases; junction bases not matched to a gene: 9. In DNA, the CDR3 is TGCAGTGCTCGAAAGACAGGGGGAGGAGAAAAACTGTTTTTT. Protein product: CSARKTGGGEKLFF.

This clonotype was counted many times. This rearrangement joins TRBV6-1 to TRBJ2-1; the D is unclear. Germline assignment: CDR1 MNHNS and CDR2 SASEGT. The CDR3 runs 13 residues. Trimming cost V 2 bases and J 8 bases, with 10 bases left between them. This CDR3 is CASSELLVHEQFF. CDR3 bases: TGTGCCAGCAGTGAACTCCTAGTCCATGAGCAGTTCTTC.

The CDR3 DNA is TGCAGTGCAAGGGGAGACCCGGGACTAAGAGAGACCCAGTACTTC. This gives the protein CSARGDPGLRETQYF. The V gene is TRBV20-1, the J gene TRBJ2-5; TRBD2 agrees at 7 bases. Germline-derived CDR1 and CDR2 are DFQATT and SNEGSKA (reference sequence). The ends lost 6 bases at V and 4 bases at J; junction bases unmatched: 14. This CDR3 comprises 15 residues.

This sequence joins TRBV2 and TRBJ1-1, with D possibly being TRBD1 (5 bases). The CDR3 length is 13 residues. Trimming cost V 7 bases and J 0 bases, with 9 bases left between them. Germline V gene data show CDR1 as SNHLY and CDR2 as FYNNEI. The CDR3 loop is CASMGRVNTEAFF. The CDR3 DNA reads TGTGCCAGCATGGGGCGCGTGAACACTGAAGCTTTCTTT.

This sequence joins TRBV15 and TRBJ2-7; possibly TRBD1 for D (5 bases). The CDR3 is 15 amino acids. Germline loops: CDR1 LNHNV, CDR2 YYDKDF (reference sequence). The V end was cut by 3 bases, the J end by 6 bases, with 18 bases between. CDR3 sequence reads: CATSRHRQRGTEQYF. CDR3 DNA: TGTGCCACCAGCAGGCACAGGCAAAGGGGCACCGAGCAGTACTTC.

This chain uses TRBV28 with TRBJ2-7, with no clear D. This CDR3 contains 12 residues. Germline values: CDR1 MDHEN, CDR2 SYDVKM. The V end lost 2 bases, the J end lost 12 bases, and 14 bases lay between the germline ends. CDR3 coding DNA: TGTGCCAGCAGTTTAGTCGGCGGCGTGGGGTACTTC. The encoded protein is CASSLVGGVGYF.

The chain combines TRBV7-2 with TRBJ1-6; the D gene is possibly TRBD1 (6 bases). Trimming pared 1 base from V and 9 bases from J, leaving 19 bases between. From germline, CDR1 is SGHTA and CDR2 FQGNSA. The CDR3 sequence is 17 residues long. Written as DNA, the CDR3 is TGTGCCAGCAGCTTAGTCGCGGGGGCTCGCAGCCGTTCACCCCTCCACTTT. As protein: CASSLVAGARSRSPLHF. The full variable domain, its missing parts supplied by reference TRBV7-2 and TRBJ1-6, is GAGVSQSPSNKVTEKGKDVELRCDPISGHTALYWYRQSLGQGLEFLIYFQGNSAPDKSGLPSDRFSAERTGGSVSTLTIQRTQQEDSAVYLCASSLVAGARSRSPLHFGNGTRLTVT.

The J gene is TRBJ2-1, the V gene TRBV20-1; no definite D call. Trimming cost V 6 bases and J 3 bases, with 6 bases left between them. The CDR3 spans 11 residues. The V gene's germline CDR1 is DFQATT and CDR2 SNEGSKA (reference sequence). The CDR3 protein is CSADLYNEQFF. The CDR3 DNA reads TGCAGTGCGGACCTCTACAATGAGCAGTTCTTC.

This clonotype was counted a few times. The CDR3 reads CAWRGGGNNQPQHF. In nucleotides, the CDR3 is TGTGCCTGGAGGGGGGGAGGGAACAATCAGCCCCAGCATTTT. This chain joins TRBV30 and TRBJ1-5; the D gene is possibly TRBD1 (5 bases). Trimming removed 3 bases at V and 3 bases at J, with 12 bases between. Per germline, CDR1 GTSNPN and CDR2 SVGIG (reference sequence). The CDR3 has 14 amino acids.

This clonotype was counted between two and nine times. The genes are TRBV20-1 and TRBJ2-2; a weak D match, TRBD2 (6 bases). CDR3 length: 14 amino acids. The V gene's germline CDR1 is DFQATT and CDR2 SNEGSKA (reference sequence). Trimming shortened V by 6 bases and J by 5 bases, and 16 bases separated the two germline ends. Here the CDR3 reads CSAQMGLQTGELFF. CDR3 in DNA: TGCAGTGCACAAATGGGACTTCAAACCGGGGAGCTGTTTTTT.

This clonotype came up a few times. This sequence joins TRBV15 and TRBJ2-5; 9 bases align to TRBD2. CDR1 and CDR2 from the germline V gene are LNHNV and YYDKDF (reference sequence). V lost 1 base to trimming and J lost 4 bases; unmatched junction nucleotides: 4. The CDR3 totals 15 residues. CDR3 bases: TGTGCCACCAGCAGAGTGGGACTAGCTGGAGAGACCCAGTACTTC. Amino acids: CATSRVGLAGETQYF.

This chain uses TRBV4-2 with TRBJ2-7; 9 bases align to TRBD2. The J segment lost 2 bases and the V segment lost 1 base, leaving 3 bases of the junction unmatched. Germline CDR1 and CDR2: LGHNA and YNFKEQ. The CDR3 runs to 15 residues. In nucleotides, the CDR3 is TGTGCCAGCAGCCAAGGGACTAGCGAGGCCTACGAGCAGTACTTC. This gives the protein CASSQGTSEAYEQYF.

The V and J genes are TRBV5-1 and TRBJ2-7, with a weak D call TRBD2 (6 bases). The CDR3 length is 15 residues. The V and J ends lost 1 base and 6 bases respectively, with 17 bases between them. Germline assignment: CDR1 SGHRS and CDR2 YFSETQ. The CDR3 reads CASSLRERAGTEQYF. The CDR3 nucleotides read TGCGCCAGCAGCTTGAGGGAGCGGGCAGGAACCGAGCAGTACTTC.

V is TRBV4-2 and J is TRBJ2-7; 7 nucleotides align to TRBD2. V shed 1 base, J shed 2 bases, and the junction held 5 bases outside the gene matches. Germline loops: CDR1 LGHNA, CDR2 YNFKEQ. The CDR3 spans 15 residues. The CDR3, as DNA: TGTGCCAGCAGCCAAGCGCTAGCGGAGACCTACGAGCAGTACTTC. This gives the protein CASSQALAETYEQYF.

At least ten counts were recorded for this clonotype. The chain is built from TRBV4-3 and TRBJ2-7; no clear D gene. In germline, CDR1 is LGHNA, CDR2 YSLEER. Trimming took off 3 bases at V and 4 bases at J, with 13 bases between the two ends. The CDR3 totals 14 residues. CDR3 loop: CASSQNYGDYEQYF. The CDR3 DNA follows: TGCGCCAGCAGCCAGAATTACGGAGATTACGAGCAGTACTTC.

In this sample, this clonotype turned up a few times. J is TRBJ1-1 and V is TRBV7-9; D ambiguous. Trimming left V 6 bases short and J 0 bases short, with 11 bases between. The length of the CDR3 is 14 residues. Germline CDR1 reads SEHNR; CDR2 reads FQNEAQ (reference sequence). CDR3 region: CASRVSNLNTEAFF. CDR3 DNA: TGTGCCAGCAGGGTCTCGAACTTGAACACTGAAGCTTTCTTT.

This rearrangement joins TRBV29-1 to TRBJ1-5, with D tentatively TRBD1 (5 bases). Germline CDR1 is SQVTM and CDR2 is ANQGSEA. V was trimmed by 2 bases and J by 4 bases, leaving 15 bases between them. The CDR3 has 15 amino acids. CDR3 amino acids: CSVELSTVRNQPQHF. DNA for the CDR3: TGCAGCGTTGAACTGTCGACAGTTCGAAATCAGCCCCAGCATTTT. The full variable domain, rest sourced from reference TRBV29-1 and TRBJ1-5, is SAVISQKPSRDICQRGTSLTIQCQVDSQVTMMFWYRQQPGQSLTLIATANQGSEATYESGFVIDKFPISRPNLTFSTLTVSNMSPEDSSIYLCSVELSTVRNQPQHFGDGTRLSIL.